Shown below are 6 T cell receptor beta chains from a single sample sequenced in a study of blood T cell repertoires in COVID-19 (dated by TCRdb to about 2020). Libraries were constructed by the immunoSEQ multiplex PCR assay. In TCRdb, the immuneACCESS table is reduced to in-frame sequences with V and J assigned. These tables do not hold every clone; where another copy was compared, an unresolved V gene accounts for under half, and the others remain unexplained. Here the sample has some 65,000 clones; approximately 94% occur a single time. The ten largest clones capture approximately 2.6% of the sample. Source material: peripheral blood. Receptors originate from a man in his 70s with active COVID-19.

The genes are TRBV10-3 and TRBJ1-2; D might be TRBD1 (6 bases). The CDR3 loop spans 15 amino acids. Trimming took 6 bases from V and 4 from J, leaving 18 bases between them. CDR1 is ENHRY, CDR2 SYGVKD, per germline. Written as DNA, the CDR3 is TGTGCCATCAGCCTAGGGGACACTCTGACCTATGGCTACACCTTC. Protein product: CAISLGDTLTYGYTF.

The chain links TRBV5-1 to TRBJ1-2, with 7 nucleotides matching TRBD1. This CDR3 has 15 amino acids. Germline assignment: CDR1 SGHRS and CDR2 YFSETQ. The V gene end was trimmed by 4 bases and the J gene end by 1 base; junction bases not matched to a gene: 7. The CDR3 here is CASSVTAGGNYGYTF. Here the CDR3 DNA reads TGCGCCAGCAGCGTAACAGCAGGGGGTAACTATGGCTACACCTTC.

This chain uses TRBV7-9 with TRBJ1-1; D is uncertain. This CDR3 spans 17 amino acids. Germline-derived CDR1 and CDR2 are SEHNR and FQNEAQ (reference sequence). V was trimmed by 9 bases and J by 0 bases, leaving 23 bases between them. CDR3 bases: TGTGCCAGTTCCTTTCCCCCGGTCACGAATGTGAACACTGAAGCTTTCTTT. It specifies CASSFPPVTNVNTEAFF.

This rearrangement joins TRBV3-1 (or the pseudogene TRBV3-2) to TRBJ2-5, with a possible D match to TRBD2 (7 bases). The CDR3 loop spans 13 amino acids. V was clipped by 7 bases and J by 5 bases, with 14 bases between them. Germline values: CDR1 LGHDT, CDR2 YNNKEL (reference sequence). CDR3 bases: TGTGCCAGCAAACGGGGGGCGCCGGAGACCCAGTACTTC. Translating it yields CASKRGAPETQYF.

This rearrangement joins TRBV4-2 to TRBJ2-7; D unclear. Deletions cut 0 bases from V and 0 bases from J, with 12 bases between. The CDR3 loop spans 16 amino acids. Germline CDR1 reads LGHNA; CDR2 reads YNFKEQ. The CDR3 region has the DNA TGTGCCAGCAGCCAAGATTCCAGGCAAGGCTCCTACGAGCAGTACTTC. Translated, it gives CASSQDSRQGSYEQYF.

The rearrangement links TRBV28 to TRBJ2-3; 9 bases align to TRBD2. Germline V gene lookup returns CDR1 MDHEN and CDR2 SYDVKM. Trimming at V came to 2 bases and at J to 7 bases, leaving 4 bases not matched to a gene. The CDR3 totals 14 residues. The CDR3 DNA sequence: TGTGCCAGCAGTTTAGCGGGGGGGCTACATACGCAGTATTTT. As protein: CASSLAGGLHTQYF.